This TCR beta chain was identified in a study of blood T cell repertoires in COVID-19. About the research overall: All recovered Cohort 3 donors got two negative PCRs, got clearance, or saw symptom resolution. Samples of COVID-19 (acute and convalescent) were obtained from the United States, Italy and Spain.

Participants' own reports of clinical history determined their cohort assignment. This clone was observed a single time. J lost 6 bases, V lost 3 bases, and 9 bases had no gene match. Germline V gene data show CDR1 as KGHDR and CDR2 as SFDVKD. This CDR3 has 16 amino acids. TCRdb keeps only in-frame clones here, not all; method: immunoSEQ multiplex PCR. The table has hundreds of thousands of clones, 88% seen once; the top ten hold around 2%. Material for sequencing was PBMCs or T cells enriched from blood (not recorded which). This chain connects TRBV24-1 to TRBJ2-1; 8 bases are a match to TRBD2. This TCR was sampled from a woman aged 55-69 years in a cohort exposed to, infected with or recovered from COVID-19 (not recorded which). The CDR3 bases are TGTGCCACCAGTGATCCCCCGGGGGGGGCGAGCAATGAGCAGTTCTTC. This gives the protein CATSDPPGGASNEQFF.